This T cell receptor (beta chain) originates from a study of T cell changes during pregnancy in multiple sclerosis. CDR3 size: 16 residues. The germline CDR1 and CDR2 sequences are SEHNR and FQNEAQ (reference sequence). The J segment lost 4 bases and the V segment lost 5 bases, leaving 9 bases of the junction unmatched. TCRdb's table, derived via immunoSEQ multiplex PCR, lists solely in-frame clones and lacks some. The repertoire includes 45,000 to 55,000 clones, almost 90% of them detected once, and approximately 1.6% sits in the top ten. This sample comprised peripheral blood, obtained in the first trimester of pregnancy. This clonotype was sampled from a female donor in good health, enrolled as a control in a pregnancy study. The V call is TRBV7-9, the J call TRBJ2-1; 9 bases are shared with TRBD2. CDR3 coding DNA: TGTGCCAGCAGCCCCCGGGCTAGCGGGGTTTACAATGAGCAGTTCTTC. Its protein is CASSPRASGVYNEQFF.